This TCR beta chain was sequenced in a study of blood T cells in healthy people across ages. The study's findings and limits: Both naive CD4+ cell counts and diversity were greater in long-lived donors than in aged donors. No one knew whether donors had CMV, which possibly confounded expanded clonotype changes.

V lost 2 bases, J lost 5 bases, and 7 bases lay in between. CDR3 length: 12 residues. Germline-derived CDR1 and CDR2 are LGHDT and YNNKEL (reference sequence). A second PCR, run for roughly 7 to 11 cycles, used a sample-barcoded 5' primer plus a J-beta primer mix. TCRdb reprocessed the 5' RACE reads via MiXCR and lists one record per CDR3 protein. The sample has approximately 600,000 distinct CDR3 sequences; roughly 50% are singletons. Of note for this clonotype: Its target is unknown.

The sample comprised blood. V gene TRBV3-1 combines with J gene TRBJ2-7; the D is unclear. This receptor was obtained from a man aged 55 to 70 in good health. The CDR3 loop is CASSQHVNEQYF. DNA of the CDR3: TGTGCCAGCAGCCAACACGTAAACGAGCAGTACTTC.